This T cell receptor beta chain was identified in a study of T-cell reconstitution after alpha-beta-depleted transplantation in children. Trimming cost V 7 bases and J 9 bases; bases outside gene matches: 10. There are 13 residues in the CDR3. Germline CDR1 and CDR2: SGHRS and YFSETQ. TCRbeta library preparation incorporated unique molecular identifiers. From the PCR reads, TCRdb called clonotypes with MiXCR, one entry per CDR3 protein. The sample has a few hundred thousand distinct CDR3 sequences, around 16% seen once; the top ten hold 2.5% to 3.5%. This clonotype occurred a few times. The input for sequencing was PBMCs from the stem cell graft donor, taken from the stem cell graft. This TCR was sampled from a human donor who donated a stem cell graft to a child with acute lymphoblastic leukemia. The chain recombines TRBV5-1 with TRBJ2-1; 7 nucleotides match TRBD1. CDR3 region: CASGITGAGEQFF. The CDR3 DNA reads as TGCGCCAGCGGGATAACAGGGGCGGGTGAGCAGTTCTTC.